The 22 T cell receptor beta chains below come from one sample, sequenced in a study of T cells in women clearing cervical HPV infection. Assay: immunoSEQ multiplex PCR; the TCRdb copy retains only in-frame clones and omits some. The listing records over 25,000 clones. Sequences were obtained from blood buffy coat. All receptors derive from a woman aged 18 to 75 with a cervical HPV16 infection that either progressed to CIN3+ or cleared (not recorded which).

Of note for this clone: The observed sequence ends 3 residues before the CDR3 terminus, with the missing tail filled in from the germline J gene. The rearrangement links TRBV6-1 to TRBJ1-4; the D is unclear. Per the germline V gene, CDR1 is MNHNS and CDR2 is SASEGT. The CDR3 covers 12 residues. CDR3 DNA (partial): TGTGCCAGCAGTGCCCAGGATTTTAAA. Translating it yields CASSAQDFK. The full CDR3 protein reads CASSAQDFKLFF.

As regards this clone: Read sequence stops 3 residues before the CDR3 end, and the germline J gene provides the missing end. This chain connects TRBV6-2 or TRBV6-3 to TRBJ1-5; D not resolved. Germline V gene data show CDR1 as MNHEY and CDR2 as SVGEGT. This CDR3 has 17 amino acids. The germline V and J ends were trimmed by 2 bases and 7 bases, with 21 bases remaining between them. CDR3 bases read: TGTGCCAGCAGTTACGACTTTGTTATGGAGGATGGGCAGCCC. Protein: CASSYDFVMEDGQP. The whole CDR3 protein is CASSYDFVMEDGQPQHF.

A remark on this clone: Read coverage stops 3 residues before the CDR3 terminus; the germline J gene supplies the remainder. The chain has TRBV5-1 and TRBJ2-2, with D perhaps given as TRBD1 or TRBD2 (5 bases each). From germline, CDR1 is SGHRS and CDR2 YFSETQ. The CDR3 spans 14 residues. The V and J ends lost 4 bases and 7 bases respectively, with 14 bases between them. The CDR3 reads CASSGQGVDGELFF. Partial CDR3 DNA: TGCGCCAGCAGCGGCCAGGGAGTTGACGGGGAG.

CDR3 amino acids: CATSRRTLYNEQFF. Partial CDR3 DNA: TGTGCCACCAGCCGACGGACACTTTACAATGAG. This chain connects TRBV15 to TRBJ2-1; possible D gene TRBD1, 5 bases. The CDR3 end lies 3 residues beyond the end of the read and is filled in from the germline J gene. In germline, CDR1 is LNHNV, CDR2 YYDKDF (reference sequence). Trimming took off 5 bases at V and 4 bases at J, with 12 bases between the two ends. The CDR3 sequence is 14 residues long.

As for this clone: From the germline J gene comes the end of the CDR3, since the read stops 3 residues before it. The chain uses TRBV30 and TRBJ1-4, with D possibly being TRBD1 (5 bases). CDR3 length equals 16 residues. Germline lookup yields CDR1 GTSNPN and CDR2 SVGIG (reference sequence). CDR3 bases read: TGTGCCTGGAGTGTACTTTTTAGCTCTGGGGCCAACGTA. Protein sequence: CAWSVLFSSGANV. The complete CDR3 protein is CAWSVLFSSGANVLFF.

Turning to this clone: The DNA ends 3 residues before the CDR3 does, and the rest of the CDR3 is filled in from the germline J gene. The chain combines TRBV20-1 with TRBJ2-3; TRBD1 agrees at 8 bases. CDR3 length: 12 amino acids. The germline V gene has CDR1 DFQATT and CDR2 SNEGSKA (reference sequence). The part of the CDR3 DNA that was read is TGCAGTGCTCGACAGGGGTCTGAGACG. It translates to CSARQGSET. The entire CDR3 reads CSARQGSETQYF.

With respect to this clone: From the germline J gene comes the end of the CDR3, since the read stops 3 residues before it. The chain combines TRBV5-1 with TRBJ2-1; a possible D gene is TRBD2 (5 bases). Germline V gene data show CDR1 as SGHRS and CDR2 as YFSETQ. CDR3 length: 14 amino acids. Trimming pared 2 bases from V and 4 bases from J, leaving 10 bases between. The CDR3 here is CASSFGGGYNEQFF. Partial CDR3 DNA: TGCGCCAGCAGCTTTGGCGGCGGGTACAATGAG.

CDR3 sequence reads: CASSIGQGSEKLFF. The sequenced part of the CDR3 DNA is TGTGCCAGTAGTATCGGACAGGGTAGTGAAAAA. This chain joins TRBV19 and TRBJ1-4; 8 positions agree with TRBD1. The sequence runs out 3 residues before the end of the CDR3; the remainder is reconstructed from the germline J gene. After removal of 3 bases from V and 7 bases from J, the junction contained 4 bases not matched to a gene. Germline V gene sequence: CDR1 LNHDA, CDR2 SQIVND (reference sequence). This CDR3 has 14 amino acids.

Worth noting for this clone: The observed sequence ends 3 residues before the CDR3 terminus, with the missing tail filled in from the germline J gene. J is TRBJ2-3 and V is TRBV18; no clear D gene. Germline CDR1 KGHSH, CDR2 LQKENI. The CDR3 totals 13 residues. V gave up 1 base and J gave up 5 bases, with 7 bases separating them. Incomplete CDR3 DNA: TGTGCCAGCTCACCACACAGCTTAGATACG. Translation: CASSPHSLDT. The whole CDR3 protein is CASSPHSLDTQYF.

About this clone: The CDR3 extends 3 residues past the end of the read, so its final part is completed from the germline J gene. The chain links TRBV6-2 or TRBV6-3 to TRBJ1-2, with D unclear. Germline V gene sequence: CDR1 MNHEY, CDR2 SVGEGT. This CDR3 is 11 amino acids long. The DNA read from the CDR3 is TGTGCCAGCAGTACAGTCTACGAC. Encoded protein: CASSTVYD. The whole CDR3 protein reads CASSTVYDYTF.

To note about this clone: The sequenced fragment ends 3 residues before the CDR3 boundary, so the rest is inferred from the germline J gene. The gene calls are TRBV5-4 and TRBJ1-2; 7 bases fit TRBD1. The CDR3 extends over 14 amino acids. Trimming at V came to 4 bases and at J to 6 bases, leaving 9 bases not matched to a gene. Germline CDR1 SGHNT, CDR2 YYREEE (reference sequence). The CDR3 reads CASSTPGRGDGYTF. The covered CDR3 bases are TGTGCCAGCAGCACTCCCGGCAGGGGGGATGGC.

Details on this clone: The CDR3 is cut off 3 residues early in the read; its end comes from the germline J gene. V and J are TRBV29-1 and TRBJ2-4, with TRBD2 as a possible D gene (6 bases). This CDR3 contains 11 residues. In germline, CDR1 is SQVTM, CDR2 ANQGSEA. The sequenced part of the CDR3 DNA is TGCAGCGCCGGGACTGACTATGGT. It encodes CSAGTDYG. The complete CDR3 reads CSAGTDYGQYF.

Comment on this clone: The read comes to an end 3 residues before the CDR3 does, leaving the germline J gene to fill in the end. This chain joins TRBV5-5 and TRBJ1-1; 9 bases align to TRBD1. CDR1 and CDR2 (germline): SGHKS, YYEKEE (reference sequence). The J segment lost 1 base and the V segment lost 3 bases, leaving 4 bases of the junction unmatched. This CDR3 is 15 amino acids long. The CDR3 reads CASSSRDRANTEAFF. CDR3 DNA, as far as it was read: TGTGCCAGCAGCTCGAGGGACAGGGCGAACACTGAA.

Points on this clone: Read data end 3 residues before the CDR3 end; the end is taken from the germline J gene. This chain links TRBV9 with TRBJ2-7; D gene unclear. V was shortened by 7 bases and J by 3 bases, with 8 bases between the two germline ends. Germline loops: CDR1 SGDLS, CDR2 YYNGEE. The CDR3 runs to 11 residues. The CDR3 spells CASGSVYEQYF. The part of the CDR3 DNA that was read is TGTGCCAGCGGCTCAGTCTACGAG. The full variable domain, its missing parts supplied by reference TRBV9 and TRBJ2-7, is DSGVTQTPKHLITATGQRVTLRCSPRSGDLSVYWYQQSLDQGLQFLIQYYNGEERAKGNILERFSAQQFPDLHSELNLSSLELGDSALYFCASGSVYEQYFGPGTRLTVT.

On this clone: The CDR3 is cut off 3 residues early in the read; its end comes from the germline J gene. The rearrangement joins TRBV19 to TRBJ2-3; D is ambiguous. CDR1 is LNHDA, CDR2 SQIVND, per germline (reference sequence). The CDR3 runs 16 residues. The CDR3 sequence: CASSIIPTEQQETQYF. The sequenced CDR3 bases are TGTGCCAGTAGTATAATCCCCACCGAACAACAAGAGACG.

The CDR3 loop is CASSLGGEQETQYF. CDR3 bases read: TGCGCCAGCAGCTTGGGGGGGGAACAAGAGACC. The chain employs TRBV5-1 and TRBJ2-5, with D possibly TRBD2 on 6 matching bases. The read ends 3 residues early relative to the CDR3; the germline J gene fills the gap. Germline-derived CDR1 and CDR2 are SGHRS and YFSETQ. The CDR3 length is 14 residues. Between the trimmed V and J ends, which lost 0 bases and 2 bases, there was a span of 8 bases.

Points on this clone: With the read ending 3 residues before the CDR3 end, the germline J gene is used to fill in that end. The chain joins TRBV20-1 to TRBJ1-1, with TRBD1 as a possible D gene (5 bases). Germline values: CDR1 DFQATT, CDR2 SNEGSKA (reference sequence). V lost 3 bases, J lost 1 base, and 9 bases lay in between. CDR3 length: 13 residues. CDR3 amino acids: CSASEQGNTEAFF. Incomplete CDR3 DNA: TGCAGTGCTAGTGAGCAGGGGAACACTGAA.

Note on this clone: Coverage ceases 3 residues before the CDR3 finishes, and the germline J gene fills in the end. This sequence joins TRBV29-1 and TRBJ1-2, with D tentatively TRBD1 (6 bases). The CDR3 loop spans 14 amino acids. V was clipped by 5 bases and J by 3 bases, with 16 bases between them. Germline V lookup: CDR1 SQVTM, CDR2 ANQGSEA. The covered CDR3 bases are TGCAGCGTTCTCTCACAGGGTGGGGACTATGGC. This sequence encodes CSVLSQGGDYG. The complete CDR3 protein is CSVLSQGGDYGYTF.

As regards this clone: The CDR3 end falls 3 residues outside the read, so it is completed with the germline J gene. The chain recombines TRBV12-5 with TRBJ1-4, with a weak D call TRBD1 (6 bases). This CDR3 has 18 residues. The germline V gene encodes CDR1 LGHNT and CDR2 FRNRAP. Trimming pared 6 bases from V and 0 bases from J, leaving 20 bases between. The CDR3 bases that were read are TGTGCTAGTGGATGGTCAGGACAGCGACGCCCAACTAATGAAAAA. Amino acid sequence: CASGWSGQRRPTNEK. The entire CDR3 protein is CASGWSGQRRPTNEKLFF.

The CDR3 is CASSDTDSSYNEQFF. The DNA read from the CDR3 is TGTGCCAGCAGTGATACCGACAGCTCCTACAATGAG. The chain couples TRBV6-4 to TRBJ2-1; tentative D call: TRBD1 (5 bases). The CDR3 end falls 3 residues outside the read, so it is completed with the germline J gene. The CDR3 covers 15 residues. Germline V gene lookup returns CDR1 MRHNA and CDR2 SNTAGT. V was pared by 3 bases and J by 0 bases, with 9 bases between.

Details on this clone: The read ends 3 residues shy of where the CDR3 ends; the end is completed using the germline J gene. This rearrangement joins TRBV6-9 to TRBJ2-1, with 9 bases lining up with TRBD1. The CDR3 has 21 amino acids. Trimming at V came to 2 bases and at J to 0 bases, leaving 17 bases not matched to a gene. Germline values: CDR1 MNHGY, CDR2 SVAAGI. CDR3 loop: CASSYRTPGQGSIRSYNEQFF. The covered CDR3 bases are TGTGCCAGCAGTTATCGAACTCCGGGACAGGGTTCTATCCGCTCCTACAATGAG.

With regard to this clone: The read gets to within 3 residues of the CDR3 end, and the germline J gene fills in the rest. This chain links TRBV7-6 with TRBJ1-1; 11 bases are shared with TRBD1. CDR3 length equals 14 residues. Germline V gene data show CDR1 as SGHVS and CDR2 as FNYEAQ. The V gene end was trimmed by 5 bases and the J gene end by 5 bases; junction bases not matched to a gene: 4. CDR3 bases read: TGTGCCAGCAGCAGGACAGGGGGCTGGACTGAA. It yields the protein CASSRTGGWTE. The entire CDR3 is CASSRTGGWTEAFF.